The source of this T cell receptor (beta chain) is a study of low-dose radiotherapy and immunotherapy resistance in tumors. Study background: Cohort 1 got 0.5 Gy per fraction every 2 weeks, 6.5 Gy in total. It was every two weeks, one day before radiation and immunotherapy, that intravenous cyclophosphamide 200 mg/m2 was given.

Time point noted: after trial treatment. Treatment given: LDRT plus nivolumab, ipilimumab, low-dose cyclophosphamide and aspirin (RACIN trial). Priming of first-strand cDNA relied on TRAV- and TRBV-specific primers (covering alpha and beta chains). With a V-primer adapter and a constant-region primer, TCRs were amplified for about 19 PCR cycles. It was by in vitro transcription that isolated mRNA was amplified. TCRdb ran MiXCR on the reads and lists one entry per CDR3 protein. The table records approximately 80,000 distinct CDR3 sequences, 15% to 20% of them present only once. Germline V gene sequence: CDR1 KGHSH, CDR2 LQKENI. After removal of 6 bases from V and 8 bases from J, the junction contained 19 bases not matched to a gene. The CDR3 consists of 17 residues. There are many counts of this clonotype.

The receptor was derived from a male donor with prostate cancer. This specimen was PBMCs, taken after low-dose radiotherapy plus immunotherapy. The V and J genes are TRBV18 and TRBJ1-1; 9 bases are a match to TRBD1. The CDR3 nucleotides read TGTGCCAGCTCCCCCGCCGGGACAGGGAGGCGAGGTGGAGAAGCTTTCTTT. It encodes CASSPAGTGRRGGEAFF.